The source of this T cell receptor beta chain is a study of read filtering for tumor transcriptome and immune sequencing. This library used around 0.4 ug RNA and molecular barcoded adaptors spanning alpha/delta and beta/gamma chains. TCRdb processed the reads anew with MiXCR; each CDR3 protein has one entry. The sample carries 100,000 to 150,000 distinct CDR3 sequences, roughly 13% recorded once. Note on this clonotype: The junction differs from germline at one of its ends, possibly a read error.

Germline V gene lookup returns CDR1 GTSNPN and CDR2 SVGIG (reference sequence). The CDR3 sequence is 16 residues long. The chain links TRBV30 to TRBJ2-3, with TRBD2 matching over 16 bases. This receptor was taken from a donor aged 40 or over with multiple myeloma. The sequenced sample was a population of CD138-negative cells sorted from bone marrow. CDR3 DNA sequence: TGTGCCTGGAAACTCCCACCGGGACTAGCGGGAGGGAGGATTAATTTT. This sequence encodes CAWKLPPGLAGGRINF.